Presented here are 27 T cell receptor beta chains from one specimen sequenced in a study of spatial heterogeneity in lung cancer. Whole-study results and caveats: Expanded intratumoral alpha and beta TCR counts tracked tumor mutation counts.

Time point given: sample taken at primary tumor resection. Which antigens these TCRs recognize remains unknown. TCRdb used MiXCR to reprocess the 5' RACE reads, holding one entry per CDR3 protein. The table lists 20,000 to 30,000 distinct CDR3 sequences, approximately 10% of them singletons. Source: lung tumor tissue, taken at surgery. These receptors originate from a male donor with early-stage non-small cell lung cancer.

This clonotype was observed many times. The rearrangement uses TRBV5-1 and TRBJ1-2; D uncertain. V dropped 0 bases and J dropped 4 bases, with 16 bases sitting between them. This CDR3 has 16 amino acids. Germline CDR1 is SGHRS and CDR2 is YFSETQ. The CDR3 is CASSLDSRVASYGYTF. CDR3 coding DNA: TGCGCCAGCAGCTTGGATTCTAGGGTAGCTAGCTATGGCTACACCTTC.

This rearrangement joins TRBV7-9 to TRBJ1-6; D is possibly TRBD1 (5 bases). This CDR3 has 18 amino acids. Germline V gene lookup returns CDR1 SEHNR and CDR2 FQNEAQ (reference sequence). The V end was cut by 4 bases, the J end by 7 bases, with 23 bases between. In nucleotides, the CDR3 is TGTGCCAGCAGCTCCCTACTAACGCTCGGGACTGGGAATTCACCCCTCCACTTT. The encoded protein is CASSSLLTLGTGNSPLHF.

This clonotype was seen many times. The chain joins TRBV12-3 or TRBV12-4 to TRBJ1-4; D unclear. The CDR3 covers 13 residues. V lost 6 bases, J lost 8 bases, and 13 bases lay in between. CDR3 sequence (DNA): TGTGCCAGCAGACCACGGAGGCGGGAAAAACTGTTTTTT. Amino acid sequence: CASRPRRREKLFF.

This clonotype was counted between two and nine times. V and J are TRBV11-2 and TRBJ2-2; a possible D gene is TRBD1 (5 bases). Looked up from germline, CDR1 is SGHAT and CDR2 is FQNNGV. This CDR3 has 15 amino acids. Trimming pared 2 bases from V and 4 bases from J, leaving 11 bases between. The CDR3: CASSLSGHSTGELFF. The CDR3 region has the DNA TGTGCCAGCAGCTTAAGTGGACACTCCACCGGGGAGCTGTTTTTT.

This clonotype was counted between two and nine times. For the CDR3, the DNA is TGTGCCAGCAGAACCTCTAGCGGGGGGTACAATGAGCAGTTCTTC. This encodes CASRTSSGGYNEQFF. The rearrangement uses TRBV12-3 or TRBV12-4 and TRBJ2-1, with 11 bases that match TRBD2. Trimming took 6 bases from V and 4 from J; bases not matched to a gene: 5. CDR3 length: 15 residues.

The rearrangement joins TRBV6-1 to TRBJ2-1; D possibly uses TRBD1 or TRBD2 (7 bases each). Trimming left V 6 bases short and J 8 bases short, with 26 bases between. Germline loops: CDR1 MNHNS, CDR2 SASEGT. The CDR3 runs 17 residues. The CDR3 reads CASSRMRLAGGVDEQFF. In DNA, the CDR3 is TGTGCCAGCAGCCGGATGAGGCTAGCAGGGGGGGTCGATGAGCAGTTCTTC.

Concerning this clonotype: A much larger clone sits a single nucleotide away, making a read error possible. The V and J genes are TRBV5-4 and TRBJ2-7; tentative D call: TRBD2 (6 bases). CDR3 size: 15 residues. Looked up from germline, CDR1 is SGHNT and CDR2 is YYREEE (reference sequence). CDR3 bases: TGTGTCAGCAGCTTGGGGTTCGGGAGAACCTACGAGCAGTACTTC. Translated: CVSSLGFGRTYEQYF.

On this clonotype: At one boundary the junction diverges from the germline segment, which might be a read error. The chain links TRBV28 to TRBJ2-7; 8 bases line up with TRBD2. This CDR3 spans 15 amino acids. The germline V gene has CDR1 MDHEN and CDR2 SYDVKM. CDR3 bases: TGTACCAGCAGTTTATGGAGCGGGAGAAAGTACGAGCAGTACTTC. Translating gives CTSSLWSGRKYEQYF.

This clonotype was counted between two and nine times. The V call is TRBV9, the J call TRBJ1-1; no clear D gene. Germline V CDR1 and CDR2: SGDLS, YYNGEE. This CDR3 contains 13 residues. Trimming pared 0 bases from V and 0 bases from J, leaving 3 bases between. The CDR3 nucleotides read TGTGCCAGCAGCGTAGCTCTGAACACTGAAGCTTTCTTT. Its protein product is CASSVALNTEAFF. Drawing the rest from reference TRBV9 and TRBJ1-1, the complete variable domain is DSGVTQTPKHLITATGQRVTLRCSPRSGDLSVYWYQQSLDQGLQFLIQYYNGEERAKGNILERFSAQQFPDLHSELNLSSLELGDSALYFCASSVALNTEAFFGQGTRLTVV.

Judged by abundance, this clonotype is medium-sized. The chain combines TRBV5-1 with TRBJ2-3, with 9 bases that match TRBD1. This CDR3 is 15 amino acids long. The germline CDR1 and CDR2 sequences are SGHRS and YFSETQ. V shed 1 base and J 3 bases; nucleotides not matched to a gene: 3. For the CDR3, the DNA is TGCGCCAGCAGCTTGTGGGGGACAGGGACAGATACGCAGTATTTT. This sequence encodes CASSLWGTGTDTQYF.

The J gene is TRBJ2-2, the V gene TRBV11-2; D may be TRBD2 (6 bases). Germline V CDR1 and CDR2: SGHAT, FQNNGV. V lost 2 bases, J lost 2 bases, and 21 bases lay in between. This CDR3 is built from 19 residues. The CDR3, as DNA: TGTGCCAGCAGCTTAATGTCGGGCCCGGGGACTCCTAACACCGGGGAGCTGTTTTTT. Its translation: CASSLMSGPGTPNTGELFF. Complete variable domain (other parts from reference TRBV11-2 and TRBJ2-2): EAGVAQSPRYKIIEKRQSVAFWCNPISGHATLYWYQQILGQGPKLLIQFQNNGVVDDSQLPKDRFSAERLKGVDSTLKIQPAKLEDSAVYLCASSLMSGPGTPNTGELFFGEGSRLTVL.

This clonotype came up many times. The chain is built from TRBV27 and TRBJ1-2; tentative D call: TRBD1 (5 bases). The ends were cut back, 6 bases at V and 4 bases at J, with 18 bases in the middle. The length of the CDR3 is 15 residues. Germline lookup yields CDR1 MNHEY and CDR2 SMNVEV (reference sequence). CDR3 sequence reads: CASSYSERGPYGYTF. The DNA of the CDR3 is TGTGCCAGCAGCTATTCCGAACGGGGACCCTATGGCTACACCTTC.

This clonotype was detected only a few times. This chain joins TRBV9 and TRBJ2-7; no clear D gene. This CDR3 spans 15 amino acids. Germline assignment: CDR1 SGDLS and CDR2 YYNGEE. V gave up 0 bases and J gave up 0 bases, with 10 bases separating them. CDR3: CASSVGSQSSYEQYF. CDR3 nucleotide sequence: TGTGCCAGCAGCGTAGGCAGCCAGAGCTCCTACGAGCAGTACTTC.

The gene calls are TRBV7-9 and TRBJ2-1; 7 bases line up with TRBD1. The CDR3 runs 15 residues. Germline values: CDR1 SEHNR, CDR2 FQNEAQ (reference sequence). The junction had 5 bases not matched to a gene; V was cut back by 4 bases and J by 2 bases. For the CDR3, the DNA is TGTGCCAGCAGCTCTCGACAGGGAACCTACAATGAGCAGTTCTTC. It translates to CASSSRQGTYNEQFF.

The V gene is TRBV7-6, the J gene TRBJ2-1; D unclear. The CDR3 runs 12 residues. The germline gives CDR1 SGHVS, CDR2 FNYEAQ. Between the trimmed V and J ends, which lost 5 bases and 7 bases, there was a span of 9 bases. The chain's CDR3 is CASSPRQNEQFF. The CDR3 region has the DNA TGTGCCAGCAGCCCTCGCCAGAATGAGCAGTTCTTC.

This clonotype was detected many times. Written as DNA, the CDR3 is TGTGCCAGCAGACCCGGATCCCTCAATGAGCAGTTCTTC. Protein sequence: CASRPGSLNEQFF. The rearrangement uses TRBV3-1 and TRBJ2-1, with D hard to call. Germline CDR1 reads LGHDT; CDR2 reads YNNKEL (reference sequence). Trimming shortened V by 6 bases and J by 6 bases, and 12 bases separated the two germline ends. This CDR3 spans 13 amino acids.

This clonotype showed up many times. The chain carries TRBV20-1 and TRBJ2-7, with D tentatively TRBD1 (6 bases). Per the germline V gene, CDR1 is DFQATT and CDR2 is SNEGSKA (reference sequence). The CDR3 extends over 12 amino acids. Trimming left V 4 bases short and J 4 bases short, with 11 bases between. The CDR3 sequence is CSAMGRGYEQYF. CDR3 DNA sequence: TGCAGTGCTATGGGCAGGGGATACGAGCAGTACTTC.

This clonotype was detected only a few times. Here the CDR3 reads CGGTVFDEQFF. As DNA, the CDR3 is TGCGGGGGGACTGTGTTCGATGAGCAGTTCTTC. This chain links TRBV20-1 with TRBJ2-1, with D possibly matching TRBD2 (6 bases). This CDR3 is 11 amino acids long. The germline V gene encodes CDR1 DFQATT and CDR2 SNEGSKA (reference sequence).

At least ten counts were recorded for this clonotype. This chain uses TRBV7-2 with TRBJ2-5; the D gene could be TRBD1 or TRBD2 (6 bases each). Germline V gene data show CDR1 as SGHTA and CDR2 as FQGNSA. The CDR3 has 14 amino acids. Trimming removed 1 base at V and 2 bases at J, with 8 bases between. The CDR3 loop is CASSLGGAQETQYF. The CDR3 DNA is TGTGCCAGCAGCTTAGGGGGGGCTCAAGAGACCCAGTACTTC.

This clonotype has at least ten counts. The genes are TRBV27 and TRBJ1-1; the D gene is possibly TRBD1 (5 bases). This CDR3 has 13 residues. Trimming left V 2 bases short and J 6 bases short, with 10 bases between. CDR1 and CDR2 (germline): MNHEY, SMNVEV (reference sequence). This CDR3 is CASSLQGFAEAFF. DNA of the CDR3: TGTGCCAGCAGTTTACAGGGATTCGCTGAAGCTTTCTTT.

This clonotype was counted ten times or more. This chain joins TRBV27 and TRBJ1-5; no definite D call. Germline CDR1 and CDR2: MNHEY and SMNVEV (reference sequence). There are 13 residues in the CDR3. V lost 6 bases to trimming and J lost 5 bases, with 11 bases between them. CDR3 nucleotides: TGTGCCAGCAGCCAGTCGGGGTATCAGCCCCAGCATTTT. Its protein is CASSQSGYQPQHF.

This clonotype has at least ten counts. The chain couples TRBV28 to TRBJ2-1; 10 nucleotides match TRBD2. Losses at the gene ends were 7 bases for V and 7 bases for J; bases not matched to a gene: 10. Looked up from germline, CDR1 is MDHEN and CDR2 is SYDVKM. The CDR3 totals 15 residues. The CDR3 loop reads CASITGASGGNEQFF. The CDR3 DNA is TGTGCCAGCATCACTGGGGCTAGCGGGGGAAATGAGCAGTTCTTC.

This clonotype was detected many times. The chain couples TRBV20-1 to TRBJ2-7; 8 positions match TRBD1. The CDR3 covers 14 residues. Losses at the gene ends were 4 bases for V and 2 bases for J; bases not matched to a gene: 7. Germline values: CDR1 DFQATT, CDR2 SNEGSKA (reference sequence). CDR3 residues: CSATGQGSPYEQYF. CDR3 in DNA: TGCAGTGCTACAGGACAGGGTAGTCCCTACGAGCAGTACTTC.

This clonotype was counted ten times or more. This chain joins TRBV6-2 or TRBV6-3 and TRBJ2-3; D is possibly TRBD1 (6 bases). Germline V gene lookup returns CDR1 MNHEY and CDR2 SVGEGT. The V gene lost 2 bases and the J gene lost 1 base, with 13 bases spanning the gap. The CDR3 has 16 residues. In nucleotides, the CDR3 is TGTGCCAGCAGTTACGGAGATAAGGGGGGCACAGATACGCAGTATTTT. It is translated as CASSYGDKGGTDTQYF.

This clonotype was detected many times. V usage is TRBV20-1 and J usage is TRBJ2-1; D possibly uses TRBD1 or TRBD2 (5 bases each). This CDR3 is 14 amino acids long. CDR1 and CDR2 (germline): DFQATT, SNEGSKA (reference sequence). V lost 3 bases, J lost 9 bases, and 18 bases lay in between. The chain's CDR3 is CSASLGLGVVEQFF. CDR3 DNA sequence: TGCAGTGCTAGTCTGGGTTTGGGGGTGGTTGAGCAGTTCTTC.

Many counts were recorded for this clonotype. The genes are TRBV28 and TRBJ2-1; TRBD1 aligns across 9 bases. The germline CDR1 and CDR2 sequences are MDHEN and SYDVKM. The V segment lost 4 bases and the J segment 2 bases; nucleotides outside the gene matches: 3. The CDR3 consists of 15 residues. The CDR3 nucleotides read TGTGCCAGCAGTTCCAACAGGGGGCCCTACAATGAGCAGTTCTTC. This translates into CASSSNRGPYNEQFF.

This clonotype was detected many times. The chain joins TRBV29-1 to TRBJ2-7, with 9 bases lining up with TRBD2. The CDR3 sequence is 12 residues long. Germline trimming cut 3 bases from V and 6 bases from J; bases unmatched to any gene: 3. Germline V gives CDR1 SQVTM, CDR2 ANQGSEA. CDR3 protein: CSVEAGGGEQYF. CDR3 DNA: TGCAGCGTTGAGGCGGGAGGGGGCGAGCAGTACTTC.